These 18 T cell receptor beta chains were sequenced from one sample in a study of Graves' ophthalmopathy and Graves' hyperthyroidism. The TCR beta CDR3 regions underwent amplification from RNA transcripts. The workflow started with a first-round RT-PCR run with HTBI primers and then moved on to a second-round multiplex PCR. TCRdb called the multiplex PCR reads again in MiXCR, with one record for every CDR3 protein. The table has some 350,000 distinct CDR3 sequences, approximately 17% seen once. The specimen was peripheral blood. Receptors originate from an adult woman with stable Graves' hyperthyroidism.

This clonotype was counted at least ten times. The chain has TRBV5-1 and TRBJ2-7; 8 bases are shared with TRBD2. V lost 3 bases, J lost 5 bases, and 7 bases stayed unmatched. This CDR3 region has 14 residues. Germline loops: CDR1 SGHRS, CDR2 YFSETQ. CDR3 sequence: CASSSSGGGNEQYF. The CDR3, as DNA: TGCGCCAGCAGCTCTTCGGGAGGGGGTAACGAGCAGTACTTC.

V and J are TRBV6-5 and TRBJ2-7; the match to TRBD1 covers 7 bases. V lost 4 bases, J lost 3 bases, and 9 bases stayed unmatched. Germline CDR1 is MNHEY and CDR2 is SVGAGI. This CDR3 is 15 amino acids long. The CDR3 reads CASSSQQGFGYEQYF. CDR3 sequence (DNA): TGTGCCAGCAGTTCCCAACAGGGGTTCGGCTACGAGCAGTACTTC.

This clonotype was detected ten times or more. The rearrangement uses TRBV6-2 or TRBV6-3 and TRBJ1-1; 7 bases are shared with TRBD1. V trimming: 7 bases; J trimming: 0 bases; junction bases outside the gene matches: 2. Germline CDR1 MNHEY, CDR2 SVGEGT. The CDR3 has 13 amino acids. The CDR3 is CASMTGMNTEAFF. As DNA, the CDR3 is TGTGCCAGCATGACAGGGATGAACACTGAAGCTTTCTTT.

This clonotype has at least ten counts. The J gene is TRBJ2-5, the V gene TRBV29-1; D is unclear. Germline loops: CDR1 SQVTM, CDR2 ANQGSEA. This CDR3 is built from 12 residues. The germline V and J ends were trimmed by 7 bases and 3 bases, with 12 bases remaining between them. In DNA, the CDR3 is TGCAGCGCAATCCCTAACAAAGAGACCCAGTACTTC. Translation gives CSAIPNKETQYF.

This clonotype showed up many times. The rearrangement joins TRBV27 to TRBJ2-7; 7 positions match TRBD2. This CDR3 has 15 amino acids. Germline values: CDR1 MNHEY, CDR2 SMNVEV (reference sequence). V lost 8 bases and J lost 2; bases outside the gene matches: 12. The CDR3 here is CASRRGTSVPYEQYF. The CDR3 DNA follows: TGTGCCAGCCGCCGTGGAACTAGCGTTCCCTACGAGCAGTACTTC.

This clonotype showed up many times. The CDR3 region is CASSEAPGLRSYEQYF. CDR3 DNA sequence: TGTGCCAGCAGTGAAGCGCCGGGCCTACGGTCCTACGAGCAGTACTTC. The chain carries TRBV2 and TRBJ2-7; D is uncertain. With 0 bases removed from V and 1 base from J, the gap between germline ends came to 13 bases. The CDR3 consists of 16 residues. Germline V lookup: CDR1 SNHLY, CDR2 FYNNEI.

The table lists this clonotype with many counts. The V gene is TRBV7-8, the J gene TRBJ2-5; D gene ambiguous. CDR1 and CDR2 from the germline V gene are SGHVS and FQNEAQ. Trimming cost V 4 bases and J 5 bases, with 8 bases left between them. There are 12 residues in the CDR3. The CDR3 spells CASSSSLETQYF. CDR3 in DNA: TGTGCCAGCAGCTCTTCCTTGGAGACCCAGTACTTC.

On this clonotype: A much larger clone differs by one base, so this may be a read error. The CDR3 spells CAWSVGSRETKYF. The CDR3 DNA follows: TGTGCCTGGAGTGTAGGGAGCAGGGAGACCAAGTACTTC. The chain recombines TRBV30 with TRBJ2-5; perhaps D is TRBD1 or TRBD2 (5 bases each). The CDR3 extends over 13 amino acids. Per the germline V gene, CDR1 is GTSNPN and CDR2 is SVGIG (reference sequence).

This clonotype was counted many times. V and J are TRBV7-8 and TRBJ2-5, with D tentatively TRBD1 (6 bases). The CDR3 is 13 amino acids. The V end lost 7 bases, the J end lost 5 bases, and 14 bases lay between the germline ends. From germline, CDR1 is SGHVS and CDR2 FQNEAQ. CDR3 in DNA: TGTGCCAGCAATTCACAGGGCTCGGAGACCCAGTACTTC. As protein: CASNSQGSETQYF. The full variable domain, with the rest looked up from reference TRBV7-8 and TRBJ2-5, is GAGVSQSPRYKVAKRGQDVALRCDPISGHVSLFWYQQALGQGPEFLTYFQNEAQLDKSGLPSDRFFAERPEGSVSTLKIQRTQQEDSAVYLCASNSQGSETQYFGPGTRLLVL.

This clonotype was seen ten or more times. The genes are TRBV10-3 and TRBJ1-5; 8 bases match TRBD1. This CDR3 comprises 14 residues. CDR1 and CDR2 from the germline V gene are ENHRY and SYGVKD. The ends lost 5 bases at V and 5 bases at J; junction bases unmatched: 5. The CDR3 nucleotides read TGTGCCATCAGTCACGACAGGGGTGATCAGCCCCAGCATTTT. Translated: CAISHDRGDQPQHF.

This clonotype was observed many times. The chain joins TRBV19 to TRBJ1-5; perhaps TRBD1 as D (5 bases). The CDR3 runs 15 residues. Deletions cut 2 bases from V and 3 bases from J, with 11 bases between. Germline V lookup: CDR1 LNHDA, CDR2 SQIVND (reference sequence). The CDR3 bases are TGTGCCAGTAGTATAACGGGACGGAACAATCAGCCCCAGCATTTT. Its protein is CASSITGRNNQPQHF. Variable domain in full (rest from reference TRBV19 and TRBJ1-5): DGGITQSPKYLFRKEGQNVTLSCEQNLNHDAMYWYRQDPGQGLRLIYYSQIVNDFQKGDIAEGYSVSREKKESFPLTVTSAQKNPTAFYLCASSITGRNNQPQHFGDGTRLSIL.

To note about this clonotype: A read error may be the cause here, since a much bigger clone is one base away. The chain is built from TRBV7-9 and TRBJ2-5; no reliable D call. This CDR3 is 14 amino acids long. From germline, CDR1 is SEHNR and CDR2 FQNEAQ (reference sequence). Written as DNA, the CDR3 is TGTGTCAGCAGCCCAGGAATATATCAAGAGACCCAGTACTTC. Translation gives CVSSPGIYQETQYF.

In the case of this clonotype: A much larger clone lies a single base off, so this may be a read error. This chain links TRBV6-1 with TRBJ2-7; TRBD1 matches 9 bases. The CDR3 extends over 14 amino acids. CDR1 is MNHNS, CDR2 SASEGT, per germline. CDR3 sequence: CASIRQGGTYEQCF. In DNA, the CDR3 is TGTGCCAGCATCCGACAGGGGGGGACCTACGAGCAGTGCTTC.

This clonotype has only a few counts. This sequence may be a read error, since a much larger clone differs from it by one base. The DNA is left out, because the CDR3 cannot be placed on it with certainty; the CDR3 is given as TCRdb lists it. The chain combines TRBV7-3 with TRBJ1-1. The germline gives CDR1 SGHTA, CDR2 FQGTGA. Termini included, the CDR3 measures 14 amino acids. CDR3 amino acids: CASSPVGRGAEACF.

This clonotype was observed at least ten times. The chain carries TRBV27 and TRBJ2-5; 7 positions agree with TRBD2. Germline loops: CDR1 MNHEY, CDR2 SMNVEV (reference sequence). Germline trimming cut 1 base from V and 5 bases from J; bases unmatched to any gene: 4. The CDR3 loop spans 14 amino acids. CDR3 protein: CASSLFGGSETQYF. CDR3 DNA: TGTGCCAGCAGTTTATTCGGCGGGAGTGAGACCCAGTACTTC.

This clonotype was recorded many times. The chain couples TRBV25-1 to TRBJ2-7; no clear D. This CDR3 comprises 12 residues. V lost 8 bases, J lost 2 bases, and 10 bases lay in between. Per germline, CDR1 MGHDK and CDR2 SYGVNS. CDR3 sequence: CASFDGTYEQYF. CDR3 nucleotide sequence: TGTGCCAGCTTTGACGGAACCTACGAGCAGTACTTC.

This clonotype has a count of ten or more. The chain couples TRBV27 to TRBJ2-7; D might be TRBD1 (6 bases). V was shortened by 6 bases and J by 3 bases, with 21 bases between the two germline ends. The CDR3 totals 16 residues. Germline V gene data show CDR1 as MNHEY and CDR2 as SMNVEV (reference sequence). The DNA of the CDR3 is TGTGCCAGCAGATCGGTAACCGGGACAACAGTCTACGAGCAGTACTTC. The encoded protein is CASRSVTGTTVYEQYF.

The table lists this clonotype with many counts. The V call is TRBV9, the J call TRBJ2-7; a possible D gene is TRBD1 (6 bases). CDR1 is SGDLS, CDR2 YYNGEE, per germline. This CDR3 has 16 amino acids. V lost 0 bases, J lost 2 bases, and 15 bases lay in between. CDR3 in DNA: TGTGCCAGCAGCGTAGATGGGGCAGGGGATGCCTACGAGCAGTACTTC. Protein: CASSVDGAGDAYEQYF.